The entry below describes one T cell receptor beta chain. The sample belongs to a study of blood T cells in healthy people across ages. Next came a second PCR, run for roughly 6 to 11 cycles, which used a sample-barcoded 5' primer along with a J-beta primer mix. Using its own MiXCR run on the 5' RACE reads, TCRdb lists one record per CDR3 protein. The table records hundreds of thousands of distinct CDR3 sequences, about 27% of them present only once. These data were likewise used in another study, on T cells of mothers and their children. That work adds: A few healthy Caucasian mothers and their six children were the donors.

Sequenced: blood. This receptor was identified in a boy between 2 and 10 years old in good health.

The CDR3 spells CASSLRDRSYYSGNTIYF. CDR3 coding DNA: TGTGCCAGCAGCTTACGGGACAGGTCGTATTACTCTGGAAACACCATATATTTT. The chain couples TRBV7-9 to TRBJ1-3; 8 bases are a match to TRBD1. This CDR3 spans 18 amino acids. CDR1 is SEHNR, CDR2 FQNEAQ, per germline (reference sequence). V shed 2 bases and J 0 bases; nucleotides not matched to a gene: 9.